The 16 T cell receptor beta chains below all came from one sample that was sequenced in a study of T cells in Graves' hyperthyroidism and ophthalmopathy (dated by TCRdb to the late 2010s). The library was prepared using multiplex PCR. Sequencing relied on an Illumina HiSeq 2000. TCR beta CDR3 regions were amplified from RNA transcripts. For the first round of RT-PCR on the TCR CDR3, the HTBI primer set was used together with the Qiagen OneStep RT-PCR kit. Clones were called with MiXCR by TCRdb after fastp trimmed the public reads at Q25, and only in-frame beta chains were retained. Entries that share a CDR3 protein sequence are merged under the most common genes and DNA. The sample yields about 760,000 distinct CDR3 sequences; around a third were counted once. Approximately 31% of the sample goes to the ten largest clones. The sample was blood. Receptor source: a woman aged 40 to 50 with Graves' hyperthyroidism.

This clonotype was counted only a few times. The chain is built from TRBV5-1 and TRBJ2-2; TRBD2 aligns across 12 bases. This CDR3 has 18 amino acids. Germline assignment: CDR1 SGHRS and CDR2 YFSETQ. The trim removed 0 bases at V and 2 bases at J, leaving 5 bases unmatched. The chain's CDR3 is CASSLVWTSGTNTGELFF. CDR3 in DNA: TGCGCCAGCAGCTTGGTCTGGACTAGCGGGACCAACACCGGGGAGCTGTTTTTT.

The CDR3 DNA follows: TGCGCCAGCAGCCAAATAGGGTTTGATAATTCACCCCTCCACTTT. Translation gives CASSQIGFDNSPLHF. The J gene is TRBJ1-6, the V gene TRBV4-1; D is undetermined. V was trimmed by 2 bases and J by 5 bases, leaving 10 bases between them. The CDR3 is 15 amino acids. CDR1 MGHRA and CDR2 YSYEKL come from the germline V gene.

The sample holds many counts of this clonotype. The CDR3 spells CASSLLVYEQYF. DNA for the CDR3: TGTGCCAGCAGCCTACTAGTCTACGAGCAGTACTTC. The rearrangement joins TRBV14 to TRBJ2-7; D might be TRBD2 (5 bases). The CDR3 loop spans 12 amino acids. The V end lost 4 bases, the J end lost 3 bases, and 7 bases lay between the germline ends. The germline V gene encodes CDR1 SGHDN and CDR2 FVKESK.

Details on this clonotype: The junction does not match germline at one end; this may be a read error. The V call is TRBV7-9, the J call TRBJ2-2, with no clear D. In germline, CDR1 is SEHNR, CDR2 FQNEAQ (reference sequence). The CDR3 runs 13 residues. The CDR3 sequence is CASSQTQSGELFF. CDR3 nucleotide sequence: TGCGCCAGCAGCCAAACGCAGTCCGGGGAGCTGTTTTTT. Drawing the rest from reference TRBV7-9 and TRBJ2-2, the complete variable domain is DTGVSQNPRHKITKRGQNVTFRCDPISEHNRLYWYRQTLGQGPEFLTYFQNEAQLEKSRLLSDRFSAERPKGSFSTLEIQRTEQGDSAMYLCASSQTQSGELFFGEGSRLTVL.

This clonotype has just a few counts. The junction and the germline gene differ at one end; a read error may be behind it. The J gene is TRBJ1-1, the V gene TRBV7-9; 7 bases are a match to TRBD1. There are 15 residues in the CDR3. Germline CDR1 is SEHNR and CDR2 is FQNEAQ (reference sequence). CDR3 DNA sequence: TGCGCCAGCAGCTTGGTCGGGACAGAAAACACTGAAGCTTTCTTT. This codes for CASSLVGTENTEAFF.

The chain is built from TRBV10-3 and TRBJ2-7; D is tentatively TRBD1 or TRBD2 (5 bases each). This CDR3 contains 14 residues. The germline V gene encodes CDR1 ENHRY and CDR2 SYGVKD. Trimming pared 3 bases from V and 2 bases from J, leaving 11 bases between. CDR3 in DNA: TGTGCCATCAGTGATGAGGGGCCCACCTACGAGCAGTACTTC. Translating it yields CAISDEGPTYEQYF.

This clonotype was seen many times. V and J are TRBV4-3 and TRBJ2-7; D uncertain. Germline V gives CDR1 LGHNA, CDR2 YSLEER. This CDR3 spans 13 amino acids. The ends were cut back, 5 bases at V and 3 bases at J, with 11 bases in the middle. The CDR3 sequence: CASSRTANYEQYF. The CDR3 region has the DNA TGCGCCAGCAGCAGGACGGCTAACTACGAGCAGTACTTC.

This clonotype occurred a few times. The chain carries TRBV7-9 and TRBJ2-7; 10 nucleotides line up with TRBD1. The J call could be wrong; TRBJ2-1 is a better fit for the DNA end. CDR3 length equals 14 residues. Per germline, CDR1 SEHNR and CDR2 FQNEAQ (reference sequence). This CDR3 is CASSTGQGSSEQFF. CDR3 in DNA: TGTGCCAGCAGTACGGGACAGGGGAGTTCTGAGCAGTTCTTC.

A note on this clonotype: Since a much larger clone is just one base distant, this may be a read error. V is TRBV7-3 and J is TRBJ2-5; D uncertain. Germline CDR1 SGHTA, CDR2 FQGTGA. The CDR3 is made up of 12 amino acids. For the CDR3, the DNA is TGTGCCAGCAGCGGGGTGGTAGAGACCCAGCACTTC. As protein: CASSGVVETQHF.

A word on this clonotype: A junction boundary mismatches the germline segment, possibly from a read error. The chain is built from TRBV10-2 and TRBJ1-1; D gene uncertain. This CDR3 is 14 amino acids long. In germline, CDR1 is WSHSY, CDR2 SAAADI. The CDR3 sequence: CASSLLVDSAEAFF. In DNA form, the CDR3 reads TGTGCCAGCAGTTTATTGGTGGATTCCGCTGAAGCTTTCTTT.

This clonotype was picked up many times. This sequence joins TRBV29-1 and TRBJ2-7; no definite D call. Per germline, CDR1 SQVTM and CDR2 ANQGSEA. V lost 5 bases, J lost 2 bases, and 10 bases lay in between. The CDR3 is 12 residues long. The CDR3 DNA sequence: TGCAGCGTTAGGGCCAGCCCCTACGAGCAGTACTTC. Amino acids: CSVRASPYEQYF.

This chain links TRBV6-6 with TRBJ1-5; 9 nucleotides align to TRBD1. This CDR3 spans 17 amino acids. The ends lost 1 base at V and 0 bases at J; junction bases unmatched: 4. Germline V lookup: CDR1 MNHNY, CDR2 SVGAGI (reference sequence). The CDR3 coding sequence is TGTGCCAGCAGTTACTACAGACAGGGGGGTAGCAATCAGCCCCAGCATTTT. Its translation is CASSYYRQGGSNQPQHF.

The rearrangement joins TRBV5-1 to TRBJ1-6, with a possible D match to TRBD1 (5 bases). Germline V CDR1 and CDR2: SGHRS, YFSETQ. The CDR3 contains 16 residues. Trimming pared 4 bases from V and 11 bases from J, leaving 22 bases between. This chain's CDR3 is CASSLRSRDGLPPLHF. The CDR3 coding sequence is TGCGCCAGCAGCCTCCGAAGTAGGGACGGTTTACCACCCCTCCACTTT.

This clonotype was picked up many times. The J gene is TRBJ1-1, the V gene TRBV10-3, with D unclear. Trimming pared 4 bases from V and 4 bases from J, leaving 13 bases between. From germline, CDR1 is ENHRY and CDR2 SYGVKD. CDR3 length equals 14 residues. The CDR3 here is CAISVEGISTEAFF. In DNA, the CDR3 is TGTGCCATCAGTGTCGAAGGGATAAGCACTGAAGCTTTCTTT.

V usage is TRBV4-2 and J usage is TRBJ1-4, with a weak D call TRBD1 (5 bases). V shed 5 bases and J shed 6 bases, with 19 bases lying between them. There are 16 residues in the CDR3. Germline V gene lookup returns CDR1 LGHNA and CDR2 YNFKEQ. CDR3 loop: CASSLLAEGQDEKLFF. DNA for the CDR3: TGTGCCAGCAGCTTACTCGCTGAGGGGCAGGATGAAAAACTGTTTTTT.

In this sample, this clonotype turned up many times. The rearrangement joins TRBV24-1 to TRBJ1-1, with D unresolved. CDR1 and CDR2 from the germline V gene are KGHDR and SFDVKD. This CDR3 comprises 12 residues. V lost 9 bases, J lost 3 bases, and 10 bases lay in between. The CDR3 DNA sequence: TGTGCCACCGCAGAAGACGACACTGAAGCTTTCTTT. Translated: CATAEDDTEAFF.